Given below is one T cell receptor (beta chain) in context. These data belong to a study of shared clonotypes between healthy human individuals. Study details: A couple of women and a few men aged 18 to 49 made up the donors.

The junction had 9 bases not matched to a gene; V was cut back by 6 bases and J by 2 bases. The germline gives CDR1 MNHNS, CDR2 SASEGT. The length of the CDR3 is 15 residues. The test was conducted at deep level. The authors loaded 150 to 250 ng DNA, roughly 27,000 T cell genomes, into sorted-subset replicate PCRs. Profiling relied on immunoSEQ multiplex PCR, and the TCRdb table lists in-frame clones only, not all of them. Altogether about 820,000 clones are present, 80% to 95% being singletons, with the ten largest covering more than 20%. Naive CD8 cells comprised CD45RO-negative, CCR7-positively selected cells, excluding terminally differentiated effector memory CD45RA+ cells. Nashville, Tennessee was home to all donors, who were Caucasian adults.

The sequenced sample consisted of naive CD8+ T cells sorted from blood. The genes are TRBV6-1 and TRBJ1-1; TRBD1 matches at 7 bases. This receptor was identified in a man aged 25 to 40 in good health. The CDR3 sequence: CASRPHWTGNTEAFF. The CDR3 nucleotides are TGTGCCAGCAGGCCGCATTGGACAGGAAACACTGAAGCTTTCTTT.